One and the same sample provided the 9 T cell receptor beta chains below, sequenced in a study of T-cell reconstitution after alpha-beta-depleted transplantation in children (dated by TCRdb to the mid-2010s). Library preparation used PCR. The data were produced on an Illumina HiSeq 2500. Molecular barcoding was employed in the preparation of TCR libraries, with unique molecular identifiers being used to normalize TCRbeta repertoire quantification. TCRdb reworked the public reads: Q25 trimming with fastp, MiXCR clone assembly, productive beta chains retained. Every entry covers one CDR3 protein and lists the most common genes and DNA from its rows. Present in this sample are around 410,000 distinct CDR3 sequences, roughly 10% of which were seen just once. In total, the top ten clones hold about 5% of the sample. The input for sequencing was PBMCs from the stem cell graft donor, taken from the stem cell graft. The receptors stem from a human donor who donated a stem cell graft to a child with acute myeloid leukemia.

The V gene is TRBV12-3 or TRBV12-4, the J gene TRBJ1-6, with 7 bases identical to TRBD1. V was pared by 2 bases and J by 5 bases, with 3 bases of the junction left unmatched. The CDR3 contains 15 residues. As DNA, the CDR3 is TGTGCCAGCAGTTTAACGGGACAGCATAATTCACCCCTCCACTTT. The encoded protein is CASSLTGQHNSPLHF.

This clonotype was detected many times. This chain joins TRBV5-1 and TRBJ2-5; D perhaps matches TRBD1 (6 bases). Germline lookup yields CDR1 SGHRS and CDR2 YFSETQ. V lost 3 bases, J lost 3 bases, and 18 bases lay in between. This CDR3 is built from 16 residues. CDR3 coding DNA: TGCGCCAGCAGCTGGGGAACGACAGGAGCCAAAGAGACCCAGTACTTC. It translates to CASSWGTTGAKETQYF.

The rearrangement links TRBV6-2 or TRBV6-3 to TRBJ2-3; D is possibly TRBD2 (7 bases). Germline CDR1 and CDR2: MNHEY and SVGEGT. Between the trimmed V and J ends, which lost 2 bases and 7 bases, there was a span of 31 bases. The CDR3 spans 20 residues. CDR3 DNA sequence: TGTGCCAGCAGTTACACCCCCCTGGGGGTTGCGGGGGCTCGTTACTATACGCAGTATTTT. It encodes CASSYTPLGVAGARYYTQYF.

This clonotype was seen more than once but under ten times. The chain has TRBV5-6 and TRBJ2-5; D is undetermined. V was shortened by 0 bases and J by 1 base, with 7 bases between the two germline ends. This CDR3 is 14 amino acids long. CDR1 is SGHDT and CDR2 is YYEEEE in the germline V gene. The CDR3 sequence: CASSLVWTQETQYF. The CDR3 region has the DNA TGTGCCAGCAGCTTGGTATGGACCCAAGAGACCCAGTACTTC.

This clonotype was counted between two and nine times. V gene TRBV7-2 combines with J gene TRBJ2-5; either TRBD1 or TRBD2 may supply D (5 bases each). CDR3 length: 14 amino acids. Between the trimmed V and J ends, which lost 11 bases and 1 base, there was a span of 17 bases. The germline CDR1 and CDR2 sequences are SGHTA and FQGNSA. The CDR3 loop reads CAGAFIGAQETQYF. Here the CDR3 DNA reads TGTGCCGGCGCGTTTATCGGGGCCCAAGAGACCCAGTACTTC.

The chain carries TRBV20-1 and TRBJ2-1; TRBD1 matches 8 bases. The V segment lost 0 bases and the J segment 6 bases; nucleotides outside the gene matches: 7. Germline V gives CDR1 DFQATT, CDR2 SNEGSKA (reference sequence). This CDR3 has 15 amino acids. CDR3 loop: CSARDNPGQANEQFF. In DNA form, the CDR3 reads TGCAGTGCTAGAGATAACCCGGGACAGGCCAATGAGCAGTTCTTC.

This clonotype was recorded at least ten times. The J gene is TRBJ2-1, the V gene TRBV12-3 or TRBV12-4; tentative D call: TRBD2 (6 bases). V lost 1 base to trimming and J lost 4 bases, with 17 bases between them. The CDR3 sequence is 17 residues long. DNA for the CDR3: TGTGCCAGCAGTTTAGGTGGGGCAGGACTAATATACAATGAGCAGTTCTTC. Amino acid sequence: CASSLGGAGLIYNEQFF.

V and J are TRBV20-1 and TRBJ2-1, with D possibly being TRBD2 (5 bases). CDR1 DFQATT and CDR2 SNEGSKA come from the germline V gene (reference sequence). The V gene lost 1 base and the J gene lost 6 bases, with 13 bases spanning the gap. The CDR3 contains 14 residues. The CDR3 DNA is TGCAGTGCTAGAGGCCCGAGGGCTCGCAATGAGCAGTTCTTC. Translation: CSARGPRARNEQFF.

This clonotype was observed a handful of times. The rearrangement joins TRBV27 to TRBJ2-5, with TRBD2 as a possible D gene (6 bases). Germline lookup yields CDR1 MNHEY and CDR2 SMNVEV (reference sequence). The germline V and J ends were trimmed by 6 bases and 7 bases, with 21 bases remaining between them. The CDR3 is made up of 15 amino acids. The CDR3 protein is CASSFSVTVGGTQYF. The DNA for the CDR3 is TGTGCCAGCAGCTTTAGTGTGACAGTCGGGGGGACCCAGTACTTC.